This T cell receptor beta chain was retrieved from a study of T cells after yellow fever vaccination. MiXCR, run by TCRdb on the 5' RACE reads, gives a single entry per CDR3 protein. Of 85,000 to 100,000 distinct CDR3 sequences in the sample, about 6% were seen once. This CDR3 spans 13 amino acids. V lost 3 bases and J lost 2, with 5 bases in between. The rearrangement joins TRBV12-3 or TRBV12-4 to TRBJ2-1; unclear D gene. This receptor was identified in a man aged 18 to 29 who received the YFV17D yellow fever vaccine. The sample in question was CD8+ T cells sorted from PBMCs, obtained 10 days after the yellow fever booster vaccination. CDR3 sequence: CASSFATYNEQFF. The CDR3 nucleotides read TGTGCCAGCAGTTTCGCTACCTACAATGAGCAGTTCTTC.